This T cell receptor (beta chain) was obtained from a study of blood T cells in healthy people across ages. General observations from the study: Diversity estimated from one million T cells was considered an underestimate.

With regard to this clonotype: Its matching antigen is unknown.

Through a sample-barcoded 5' primer and a J-beta primer mix, a second PCR was run for 7 to 11 cycles. There were at least 2.5 million CDR3-containing paired-end reads obtained from each sample. TCRdb recomputed calls from the 5' RACE reads with MiXCR, one row per CDR3 protein. Of a few hundred thousand distinct CDR3 sequences detected, about half appear once; the ten largest clones hold about 54%. The trim removed 6 bases at V and 0 bases at J, leaving 5 bases unmatched. Germline CDR1 MNHEY, CDR2 SMNVEV (reference sequence). The CDR3 extends over 15 amino acids. The sequencing input was blood. The chain links TRBV27 to TRBJ1-5; TRBD1 agrees at 7 bases. The source is a man in his fifties or sixties in good health. In nucleotides, the CDR3 is TGTGCCAGCAGCGAGGACAGGTCTAGCAATCAGCCCCAGCATTTT. Translating gives CASSEDRSSNQPQHF.